This entry lists 23 T cell receptor beta chains sequenced from one sample in a study of T cells in Graves' hyperthyroidism and ophthalmopathy. Amplified regions were TCR beta CDR3 sequences from RNA transcripts. The TCR CDR3 was amplified in a first-round RT-PCR using the HTBI primer set. TCRdb reanalysed the multiplex PCR reads using MiXCR and keeps one entry per CDR3 protein. The sample holds around 500,000 distinct CDR3 sequences, under 25% seen once. The source material was blood. The receptors come from a woman aged 70-85 years with Graves' ophthalmopathy.

In regard to this clonotype: One end of the junction does not line up with germline, which may come from a read error. The chain employs TRBV12-3 or TRBV12-4 and TRBJ1-2; 8 bases align to TRBD1. The CDR3 contains 13 residues. The CDR3 DNA reads as TGTGCCGGCAGACCGACAGGGGTCTGGGGCTACACCTTC. Translated, it gives CAGRPTGVWGYTF.

This clonotype was found a few times. The V and J genes are TRBV7-2 and TRBJ2-5, with a tentative D call TRBD2 (5 bases). Trimming took 5 bases from V and 7 from J, leaving 17 bases between them. The CDR3 consists of 14 residues. Germline V gene lookup returns CDR1 SGHTA and CDR2 FQGNSA. This CDR3 is CASSLAGTAGTQYF. The CDR3 DNA sequence: TGTGCCAGCAGCCTGGCAGGAACGGCGGGGACCCAGTACTTC.

V usage is TRBV20-1 and J usage is TRBJ2-1; TRBD2 aligns across 8 bases. V lost 0 bases, J lost 5 bases, and 9 bases stayed unmatched. There are 16 residues in the CDR3. Germline assignment: CDR1 DFQATT and CDR2 SNEGSKA (reference sequence). The DNA for the CDR3 is TGCAGTGCTAGAGATCTAGCGGGCGCAACCCACAATGAGCAGTTCTTC. Translating gives CSARDLAGATHNEQFF.

The rearrangement joins TRBV20-1 to TRBJ1-6, with 9 positions matching TRBD1. The J segment lost 9 bases and the V segment lost 4 bases, leaving 7 bases of the junction unmatched. Germline V gene sequence: CDR1 DFQATT, CDR2 SNEGSKA (reference sequence). The CDR3 spans 14 residues. CDR3 sequence: CSAIPGQGRSPLHF. The CDR3 region has the DNA TGCAGTGCTATACCGGGACAGGGTCGTTCACCCCTCCACTTT.

A note on this clonotype: Given a much more abundant clone one base away, this may be a read error. The rearrangement links TRBV7-9 to TRBJ2-7; 7 bases are shared with TRBD1. Germline V gives CDR1 SEHNR, CDR2 FQNEAQ (reference sequence). The length of the CDR3 is 13 residues. The J segment lost 3 bases and the V segment lost 5 bases, leaving 4 bases of the junction unmatched. The CDR3 spells CASSHGTDYEQYF. CDR3 nucleotide sequence: TGTGCCAGCAGCCACGGGACAGACTACGAGCAGTACTTC.

In this sample, this clonotype turned up many times. The chain couples TRBV7-2 to TRBJ2-3; 10 bases fit TRBD2. J gave up 4 bases and V 5 bases, and 6 bases lay outside the gene matches. In germline, CDR1 is SGHTA, CDR2 FQGNSA. The CDR3 loop spans 15 amino acids. The chain's CDR3 is CASSRPTSGADTQYF. CDR3 nucleotide sequence: TGTGCCAGCAGCCGCCCCACTAGCGGGGCAGATACGCAGTATTTT. Combining the CDR3 with reference TRBV7-2 and TRBJ2-3 gives the whole variable domain GAGVSQSPSNKVTEKGKDVELRCDPISGHTALYWYRQSLGQGLEFLIYFQGNSAPDKSGLPSDRFSAERTGGSVSTLTIQRTQQEDSAVYLCASSRPTSGADTQYFGPGTRLTVL.

This clonotype was seen ten or more times. This chain links TRBV28 with TRBJ2-7, with D unresolved. The CDR3 loop spans 13 amino acids. Germline V gives CDR1 MDHEN, CDR2 SYDVKM. The V gene lost 3 bases and the J gene lost 6 bases, with 12 bases spanning the gap. DNA for the CDR3: TGTGCCAGCAGTTTGCATACTATTCCCGAGCAGTACTTC. This codes for CASSLHTIPEQYF.

Turning to this clonotype: The junction departs from germline at one end; a sequencing error may be responsible. The chain couples TRBV6-2 or TRBV6-3 to TRBJ1-2, with no clear D. This CDR3 has 14 residues. Germline V gene data show CDR1 as MNHEY and CDR2 as SVGEGT. The CDR3 protein is CASSYNPDLYGYTF. As DNA, the CDR3 is TGCGCCAGCAGTTACAATCCAGACCTCTATGGCTACACCTTC.

The chain links TRBV5-1 to TRBJ2-3; no reliable D call. This CDR3 contains 14 residues. CDR1 is SGHRS, CDR2 YFSETQ, per germline. Between the trimmed V and J ends, which lost 2 bases and 4 bases, there was a span of 11 bases. The CDR3 DNA reads TGCGCCAGCAGCTTTTTGGGAATAGCAGATACGCAGTATTTT. Its translation: CASSFLGIADTQYF.

V gene TRBV20-1 combines with J gene TRBJ2-3; D is unresolved. Between the trimmed V and J ends, which lost 6 bases and 1 base, there was a span of 11 bases. The CDR3 contains 13 residues. Germline CDR1 and CDR2: DFQATT and SNEGSKA (reference sequence). In DNA form, the CDR3 reads TGCAGTGCCACAAGACCGGGCACAGATACGCAGTATTTT. Translation gives CSATRPGTDTQYF.

Comments on this clonotype: This may arise from a read error, as a much more abundant clone is one base away. This chain links TRBV7-9 with TRBJ1-1; D not resolved. There are 15 residues in the CDR3. In germline, CDR1 is SEHNR, CDR2 FQNEAQ (reference sequence). CDR3 region: CVSSLVSGANTEAFF. As DNA, the CDR3 is TGTGTCAGCAGCTTAGTGAGCGGCGCGAACACTGAAGCTTTCTTT.

V gene TRBV6-5 combines with J gene TRBJ2-7; D perhaps matches TRBD1 (5 bases). The CDR3 runs 16 residues. Trimming removed 2 bases at V and 2 bases at J, with 16 bases between. The V gene's germline CDR1 is MNHEY and CDR2 SVGAGI. The CDR3 nucleotides read TGTGCCAGCAGTTACAGGGGCGAACGAAACCCCTACGAGCAGTACTTC. Translation gives CASSYRGERNPYEQYF.

V usage is TRBV5-1 and J usage is TRBJ1-2, with 11 bases aligning to TRBD1. The ends lost 4 bases at V and 4 bases at J; junction bases unmatched: 6. Germline assignment: CDR1 SGHRS and CDR2 YFSETQ. CDR3 length: 15 amino acids. In nucleotides, the CDR3 is TGCGCCAGCAGCCACCCGGGACAGGGGGGCTATGGCTACACCTTC. This encodes CASSHPGQGGYGYTF.

This clonotype has a handful of counts. V is TRBV12-3 or TRBV12-4 and J is TRBJ2-7, with 14 nucleotides matching TRBD2. Trimming cost V 6 bases and J 7 bases; bases outside gene matches: 8. This CDR3 is 15 amino acids long. The CDR3 region is CASSLRLAGGGEQYF. DNA of the CDR3: TGTGCCAGCAGCCTACGACTAGCGGGAGGGGGAGAGCAGTACTTC.

This clonotype turned up a few times. This sequence joins TRBV4-3 and TRBJ2-7; D is unresolved. V was shortened by 3 bases and J by 0 bases, with 9 bases between the two germline ends. The CDR3 consists of 14 residues. CDR1 is LGHNA, CDR2 YSLEER, per germline. DNA of the CDR3: TGCGCCAGCAGCCACGGAATGAACTCCTACGAGCAGTACTTC. It translates to CASSHGMNSYEQYF.

This clonotype was recorded a few times. This rearrangement joins TRBV11-2 to TRBJ1-1; the match to TRBD1 covers 7 bases. This CDR3 region has 15 residues. Trimming took 1 base from V and 5 from J; bases not matched to a gene: 7. Germline V gene lookup returns CDR1 SGHAT and CDR2 FQNNGV. CDR3 sequence (DNA): TGTGCCAGCAGCTTAGGCCGGACAGGTAGAACTGAAGCTTTCTTT. Its translation: CASSLGRTGRTEAFF.

The J gene is TRBJ2-1, the V gene TRBV6-5; a weak D match, TRBD1 (6 bases). This CDR3 is built from 16 residues. V was shortened by 2 bases and J by 1 base, with 12 bases between the two germline ends. Germline V lookup: CDR1 MNHEY, CDR2 SVGAGI. CDR3 sequence reads: CASSYQRGSSYNEQFF. The CDR3 nucleotides are TGTGCCAGCAGTTACCAGAGGGGGTCGTCCTACAATGAGCAGTTCTTC.

The chain couples TRBV7-9 to TRBJ2-1, with TRBD2 matching 7 bases. The germline V gene has CDR1 SEHNR and CDR2 FQNEAQ (reference sequence). The CDR3 has 14 residues. Trimming removed 1 base from V and 8 bases from J; junction bases left unmatched: 5. The CDR3 sequence is CASSLGTSGYEQFF. CDR3 sequence (DNA): TGTGCCAGCAGCTTAGGGACTAGTGGGTATGAGCAGTTCTTC. Complete variable domain (other parts from reference TRBV7-9 and TRBJ2-1): DTGVSQNPRHKITKRGQNVTFRCDPISEHNRLYWYRQTLGQGPEFLTYFQNEAQLEKSRLLSDRFSAERPKGSFSTLEIQRTEQGDSAMYLCASSLGTSGYEQFFGPGTRLTVL.

A single count supports this clonotype. The rearrangement uses TRBV6-9 and TRBJ1-4; D is perhaps TRBD1 (6 bases). The V gene lost 6 bases and the J gene lost 1 base, with 12 bases spanning the gap. Germline CDR1 and CDR2: MNHGY and SVAAGI. The CDR3 is 15 amino acids. Written as DNA, the CDR3 is TGTGCCAGCAGGGACAGCTCGAGAACTAATGAAAAACTGTTTTTT. This sequence encodes CASRDSSRTNEKLFF.

The chain recombines TRBV24-1 with TRBJ2-2; D possibly uses TRBD1 or TRBD2 (5 bases each). Deletions cut 6 bases from V and 0 bases from J, with 7 bases between. Germline CDR1 is KGHDR and CDR2 is SFDVKD. The CDR3 is made up of 14 amino acids. The CDR3 spells CATSWGSNTGELFF. The DNA of the CDR3 is TGTGCCACCAGTTGGGGGTCGAACACCGGGGAGCTGTTTTTT.

This clonotype was found a few times. The rearrangement uses TRBV19 and TRBJ2-1; 7 positions agree with TRBD2. The CDR3 is 15 amino acids. V shed 7 bases and J 6 bases; nucleotides not matched to a gene: 12. Germline CDR1 and CDR2: LNHDA and SQIVND (reference sequence). The CDR3 sequence is CASTQLAVGLNEQFF. The CDR3 DNA follows: TGTGCCAGTACCCAGCTAGCGGTAGGACTCAATGAGCAGTTCTTC.

This clonotype was detected ten times or more. This chain joins TRBV2 and TRBJ2-5, with 9 bases lining up with TRBD2. CDR1 SNHLY and CDR2 FYNNEI come from the germline V gene. With 5 bases clipped from V and 2 bases from J, the junction kept 6 bases outside the gene matches. This CDR3 region has 15 residues. The CDR3 DNA follows: TGTGCCAGCAGTCTCCTAGCGGGATTTCAAGAGACCCAGTACTTC. Residues: CASSLLAGFQETQYF.

Many counts were recorded for this clonotype. The chain is built from TRBV12-3 or TRBV12-4 and TRBJ2-4; TRBD1 agrees at 8 bases. The CDR3 contains 17 residues. The V and J ends lost 6 bases and 2 bases, in that order; junction bases with no gene match: 12. Here the CDR3 DNA reads TGTGCCAGCAGCCCCGACAGGGGTTCAAGTACCAAAAACATTCAGTACTTC. It encodes CASSPDRGSSTKNIQYF.